In its sample, the clone carrying this T cell receptor beta chain was seen a few times. Its antigen is undetermined. V was trimmed by 3 bases and J by 2 bases, leaving 11 bases between them. This CDR3 is built from 14 residues. CDR1 and CDR2 from the germline V gene are DFQATT and SNEGSKA (reference sequence). This sample is part of a study of blood T cells in healthy people across ages. Study conclusions and caveats: More naive CD4+ cells and higher diversity were found in long-lived than in aged donors.

A second PCR, run for roughly 7 to 11 cycles, used a sample-barcoded 5' primer plus a J-beta primer mix. TCRdb re-analysed the 5' RACE reads in MiXCR, keeping a single row per CDR3 protein. Altogether about a million distinct CDR3 sequences are present, more than 30% being singletons, with the ten largest covering around 13%. The chain joins TRBV20-1 to TRBJ1-5; D unclear. The material sequenced was blood. This clonotype originated in a man between 18 and 35 years old in good health. CDR3 amino acids: CSARNTGGNQPQHF. The CDR3 nucleotides read TGCAGTGCTAGGAACACCGGGGGCAATCAGCCCCAGCATTTT.